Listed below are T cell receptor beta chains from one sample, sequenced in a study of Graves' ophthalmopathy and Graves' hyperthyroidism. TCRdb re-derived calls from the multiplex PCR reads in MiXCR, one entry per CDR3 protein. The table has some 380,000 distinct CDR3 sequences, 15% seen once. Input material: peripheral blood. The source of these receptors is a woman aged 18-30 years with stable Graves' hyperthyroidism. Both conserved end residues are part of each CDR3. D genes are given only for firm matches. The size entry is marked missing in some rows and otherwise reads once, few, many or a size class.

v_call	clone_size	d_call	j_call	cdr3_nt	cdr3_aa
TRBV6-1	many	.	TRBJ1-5	TGTGCCAGCAGTGTAGGGGGGGTAGGCAATCAGCCCCAGCATTTT	CASSVGGVGNQPQHF
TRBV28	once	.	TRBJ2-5	TGTGCCAGCAGAGCGGTGATGGAGACCCAGTACTTC	CASRAVMETQYF
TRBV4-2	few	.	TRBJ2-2	TGTGCCAGCAGCCAAGCCTATAGCGTGGGGGTGAACACCGGGGAGCTGTTTTTT	CASSQAYSVGVNTGELFF
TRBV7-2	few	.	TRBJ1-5	TGTGCCAGCAGCTTAAACACCAATCAGCCCCAGCATTTT	CASSLNTNQPQHF
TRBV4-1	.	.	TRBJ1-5	TGCGCCAGCAGCCACAGGAAAGGGACCGCGGGGGGCTATCAGCCCCAGCATTTT	CASSHRKGTAGGYQPQHF
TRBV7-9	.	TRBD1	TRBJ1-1	TGTGCCAGCAGCGGGACAGGGAGGGCGGCTGAAGCTTTCTTT	CASSGTGRAAEAFF
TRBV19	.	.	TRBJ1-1	TGTGCCACCACAAGGGAGGAGGCCCCTGAAGCTTTCTTT	CATTREEAPEAFF
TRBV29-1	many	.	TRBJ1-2	TGCAGCGTTGGTCAAGGGGCTTATGGCTACACCTTC	CSVGQGAYGYTF
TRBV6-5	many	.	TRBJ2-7	TGTGCCAGCAGTTACTTCGGAGGGTATGAAAACTACGAGCAGTACTTC	CASSYFGGYENYEQYF
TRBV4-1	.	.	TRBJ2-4	TGCGCCAGCAGCCAACCGGGCGGGAAAAACATTCAGTACTTC	CASSQPGGKNIQYF
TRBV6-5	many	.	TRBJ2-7	TGTGCCAGCAGTCCGAACGGGGGAGCGGACGAGCAGTACTTC	CASSPNGGADEQYF
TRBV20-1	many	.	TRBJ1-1	TGCAGTGCTAGAGAAGGGAACCAGAACACTGAAGCTTTCTTT	CSAREGNQNTEAFF
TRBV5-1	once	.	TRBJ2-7	TGCGCCAGCAGCCATGGACGGGCCATCGAGCAGTACTTC	CASSHGRAIEQYF
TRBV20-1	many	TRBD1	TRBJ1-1	TGCAGTGCTAGAGATGTACAGGGGGCAGCTTTCTTT	CSARDVQGAAFF
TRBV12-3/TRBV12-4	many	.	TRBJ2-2	TGTGCCAGCAGTTTTGAGGGAGCTAGCACCGGGGAGCTGTTTTTT	CASSFEGASTGELFF
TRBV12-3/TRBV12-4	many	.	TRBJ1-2	TGTGCCAGCAGTTTAGGGGGCAACTATGGCTACACCTTC	CASSLGGNYGYTF
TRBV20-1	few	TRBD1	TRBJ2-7	TGCAGTGCTAGCCGACAGGGAAGGGTCTACGAGCAGTACTTC	CSASRQGRVYEQYF
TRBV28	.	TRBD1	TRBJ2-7	TGTGCCACCAAGGTGGGGACAGGGTACGGTTTTCAGTACTTC	CATKVGTGYGFQYF
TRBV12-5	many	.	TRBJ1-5	TGTGCTACCCAGGGACCGACAAATCAGCCCCAGCATTTT	CATQGPTNQPQHF
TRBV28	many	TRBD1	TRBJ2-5	TGTGCCAGCAGTTTGCCAGGGGGACCGGGCTACTTC	CASSLPGGPGYF
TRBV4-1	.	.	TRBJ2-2	TGCGCCAGCAGCCAAGATAGGGCCAGCCCGAACACCGGGGAGCTGTTTTTT	CASSQDRASPNTGELFF
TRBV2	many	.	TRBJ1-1	TGTGCCAGCCCCTCGGAACCAACTGAAGCTTTCTTT	CASPSEPTEAFF
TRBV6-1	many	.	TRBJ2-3	TGTGCCAGCAGTGAAGATCCTTGGGATACGCAGTATTTT	CASSEDPWDTQYF
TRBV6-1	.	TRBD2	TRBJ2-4	TGTGCCAGCAGTGGCCCAGGACTAGCGGGGTTCATTAAGTACTTC	CASSGPGLAGFIKYF
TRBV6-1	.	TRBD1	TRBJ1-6	TGTGCCACGCAATCCGGGACAGGGTACAATTCACCCCTCCACTTT	CATQSGTGYNSPLHF
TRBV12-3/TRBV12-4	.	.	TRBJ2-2	TGTGCCAGCAGTTGGCAGGGGCCCCTCGTTTCCGGGGAGCTGTTTTTT	CASSWQGPLVSGELFF
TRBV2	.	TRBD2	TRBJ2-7	TGTGCCAGCAGGGCCGGGACTAGCGGGAGGGGGAAGGCGTACGAGCAGTACTTC	CASRAGTSGRGKAYEQYF